This TCR beta chain was recovered during a study of T-cell reconstitution after alpha-beta-depleted transplantation in children. General study findings and limits: It was surviving recipient T cells and thymic progenitors that gave some patients high TCRbeta diversity at day 60. It was reported that alpha-beta T cells came from several hundred expanded graft clones (about two months after transplant). One year post-transplant, T-cell counts and diversity were largely derived from T cells produced anew.

The TCRbeta library was prepared with unique molecular identifiers. A single record per CDR3 protein comes from TCRdb applying MiXCR to the PCR reads. The sample lists 500,000 or so distinct CDR3 sequences, over 9.5% occurring once. As concerns this clonotype: Its target is unknown.

CDR1 and CDR2 from the germline V gene are KGHSH and LQKENI. V dropped 4 bases and J dropped 3 bases, with 15 bases sitting between them. The CDR3 extends over 15 amino acids. The receptor was isolated from a female patient aged 2-9 years who had a stem cell transplant for aplastic anemia, so the T cells may come from the graft donor. This chain links TRBV18 with TRBJ1-1; a weak D match, TRBD1 (6 bases). Sequencing used PBMCs, mostly from graft donor cells, obtained 180 days after TCRalphabeta/CD19-depleted stem cell transplant. For the CDR3, the DNA is TGTGCCAGCTCACACAGGACAGATACCCACACTGAAGCTTTCTTT. Residues: CASSHRTDTHTEAFF.